A single TCR beta chain is shown here with its context. What it recognizes is unknown. This entry comes from a study of cytomegalovirus exposure and HLA in healthy donors. In the study overall: The platform used for the roughly 110 validation repertoires matched that of the roughly 670 first-cohort repertoires, a later analysis reported. Study conclusions and caveats: The classifier reportedly diagnosed cytomegalovirus status with high specificity and sensitivity. Rare TCR sequences predominated, though certain public TCRs were found in many donors.

Trimming took 0 bases from V and 3 from J, leaving 9 bases between them. The length of the CDR3 is 15 residues. Germline CDR1 is SGDLS and CDR2 is YYNGEE. Generated by immunoSEQ multiplex PCR, the TCRdb table keeps only in-frame clones and is missing some. The table records about 73,000 clones, around 90% of them present only once. The sequenced material came from PBMCs. V and J are TRBV9 and TRBJ2-2; D gene unclear. This receptor was obtained from a woman aged 18-35 years in good health and CMV-seropositive. The CDR3 bases are TGTGCCAGCAGCGTAGGGGCGATGGACACCGGGGAGCTGTTTTTT. Translation: CASSVGAMDTGELFF.